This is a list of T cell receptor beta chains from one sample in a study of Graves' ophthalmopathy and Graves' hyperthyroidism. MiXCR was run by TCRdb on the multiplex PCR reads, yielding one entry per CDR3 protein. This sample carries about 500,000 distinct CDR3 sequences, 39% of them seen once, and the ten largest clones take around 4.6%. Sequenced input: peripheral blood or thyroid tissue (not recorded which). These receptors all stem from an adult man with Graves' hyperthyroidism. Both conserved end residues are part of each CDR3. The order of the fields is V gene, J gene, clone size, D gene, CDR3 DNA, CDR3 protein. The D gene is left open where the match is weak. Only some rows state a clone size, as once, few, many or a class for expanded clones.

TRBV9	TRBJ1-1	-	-	TGTGCCAGCAGCGAGACCGGTGACTCTGAAGCTTTCTTT	CASSETGDSEAFF
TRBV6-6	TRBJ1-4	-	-	TGTGCCAGCAGTTACAACAGGAGGTCGGGGGTCGAAAAACTGTTTTTT	CASSYNRRSGVEKLFF
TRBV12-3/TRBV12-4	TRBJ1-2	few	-	TGTGCCAGCAGTTCGGCAGCCCCGGGGCCACCCAACTATGGCTACACCTTC	CASSSAAPGPPNYGYTF
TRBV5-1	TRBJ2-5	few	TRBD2	TGCGCCAGCAGTCGTAGCGGGGGGATGGCGGAGACCCAGTACTTC	CASSRSGGMAETQYF
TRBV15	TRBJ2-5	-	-	TGTGCCACCAGCAGAGATCAGGGGGGAGCGGGAAACCAAGAGACCCAGTACTTC	CATSRDQGGAGNQETQYF
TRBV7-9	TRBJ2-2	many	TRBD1	TGTGCCAGCAGCGCCTGGGGGACAGGAATATACGCGAACACCGGGGAGCTGTTTTTT	CASSAWGTGIYANTGELFF
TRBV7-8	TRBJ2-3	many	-	TGTGCCAGCAGCTTAATCCGCGGGACCTTCCGCACAGATACGCAGTATTTT	CASSLIRGTFRTDTQYF
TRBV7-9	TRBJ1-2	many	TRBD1	TGTGCCAGCAGCCCAAACCCGACAGGGGCAGGGTATGGCTACACCTTC	CASSPNPTGAGYGYTF
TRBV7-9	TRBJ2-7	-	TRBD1	TGTGCCAGCAGTTTGGGGACAGGGCTCGAGCAGTACTTC	CASSLGTGLEQYF
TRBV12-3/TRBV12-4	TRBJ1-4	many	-	TGTGCCAGCACCTTTACCCCCACAGGGTGGAATGAAAAACTGTTTTTT	CASTFTPTGWNEKLFF
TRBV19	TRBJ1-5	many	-	TGTGCCAGTAGTATAGCCCCGATTAGCAATCAGCCCCAGCATTTT	CASSIAPISNQPQHF
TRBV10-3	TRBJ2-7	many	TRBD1	TGTGCCATCAGTTCCGACAGGGTGGGCAACGAGCAGTACTTC	CAISSDRVGNEQYF
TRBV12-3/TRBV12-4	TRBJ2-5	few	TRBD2	TGTGCTAGTGGTTTTCGGACTAGCGGGTTGTACCAAGAGACCCAGTACTTC	CASGFRTSGLYQETQYF
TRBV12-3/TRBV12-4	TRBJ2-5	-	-	TGTGCCAGCACCCCCCTACCCGGTCGGGAGAGAAGGTTGGAGACCCAGTACTTC	CASTPLPGRERRLETQYF
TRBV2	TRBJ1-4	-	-	TGTGCCAGCAGTGAAACGGGATCAACTAATGAAAAACTGTTTTTT	CASSETGSTNEKLFF
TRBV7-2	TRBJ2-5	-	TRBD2	TGTGCCAGCAGCTTAGCCCAGGGACTAGCGGGAGCCGCAGGGGAGACCCAGTACTTC	CASSLAQGLAGAAGETQYF
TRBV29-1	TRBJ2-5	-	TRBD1	TGCAGCGTTACAGGGGGCTTCGGGGAGACCCAGTACTTC	CSVTGGFGETQYF
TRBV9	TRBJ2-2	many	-	TGTGCCAGCAGCGTCGCAGGGGCGACGAACACCGGGGAGCTGTTTTTT	CASSVAGATNTGELFF
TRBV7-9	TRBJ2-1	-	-	TGTGCCAGCAGCTTAGCTAACGGAGGGGAGCAGTTCTTC	CASSLANGGEQFF
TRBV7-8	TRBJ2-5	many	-	TGTGCCAGCAGCTTAGTAGCTTATGGCAGGGCACAAGAGACCCAGTACTTC	CASSLVAYGRAQETQYF
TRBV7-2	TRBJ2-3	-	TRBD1	TGTGCCAGCAGCCACGACAGGGTGGCAGATACGCAGTATTTT	CASSHDRVADTQYF
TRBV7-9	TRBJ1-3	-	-	TGCGCCAGCAGCACAGAAACTGGAAGGGCCCAGGACTCTGGAAACACCATATATTTT	CASSTETGRAQDSGNTIYF
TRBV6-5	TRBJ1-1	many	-	TGTGCCAGCAGGCTGCCTGACGGGAACACTGAAGCTTTCTTT	CASRLPDGNTEAFF
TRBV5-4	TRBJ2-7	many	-	TGTGCCAGCAGCTTGGGCGCGGGGAACACCGACGAGCAGTACTTC	CASSLGAGNTDEQYF
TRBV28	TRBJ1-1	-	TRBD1	TGTGCCAGCAGACTGGGACAGAGAAACACTGAAGCTTTCTTT	CASRLGQRNTEAFF
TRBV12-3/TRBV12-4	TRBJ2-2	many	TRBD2	TGTGCCAGCAGCGCCCTGGGACTAGCGGGAGTGACCGGGGAGCTGTTTTTT	CASSALGLAGVTGELFF
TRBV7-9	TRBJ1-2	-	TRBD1	TGTGCCAGCAGCTGGAGAGACAGGGTGGACTATGGCTACACCTTC	CASSWRDRVDYGYTF
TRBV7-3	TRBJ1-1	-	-	TGTGCCAGAACCCCCCCAGGAGGGAACACTGAAGCTTTCTTT	CARTPPGGNTEAFF
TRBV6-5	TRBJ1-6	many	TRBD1	TGTGCCAGCAGCCCCCTTGCGACAGGGGGAGCCCTCCACTTT	CASSPLATGGALHF
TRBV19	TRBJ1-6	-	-	TGTGCCAGTAGTATTCAAACTTCTGGGGTATCACCCCTCCACTTT	CASSIQTSGVSPLHF
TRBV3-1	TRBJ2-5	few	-	TGTGCCAGCAGCCAAGATTCGGGCGTGGCTTCTCGAGAGACCCAGTACTTC	CASSQDSGVASRETQYF
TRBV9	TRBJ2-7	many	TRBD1	TGTGCCAGCAGCGGCATGGGGGACAGGGCCTACGAGCAGTACTTC	CASSGMGDRAYEQYF
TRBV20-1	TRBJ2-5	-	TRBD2	TGCAGTGCTAGAACGGGACTAGCGGGAGAAGAGACCCAGTACTTC	CSARTGLAGEETQYF
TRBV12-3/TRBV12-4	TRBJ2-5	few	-	TGTGCCAGCAGTTCCTACCAAAAAAAAGAGACCCAGTACTTC	CASSSYQKKETQYF
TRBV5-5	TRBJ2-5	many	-	TGTGCCAGCAGCTTGGAGGGACTTTCACTGGAGACCCAGTACTTC	CASSLEGLSLETQYF
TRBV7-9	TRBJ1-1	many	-	TGTGCCAGCAGCTACGCCGGGACCGGGAGGACTGAAGCTTTCTTT	CASSYAGTGRTEAFF
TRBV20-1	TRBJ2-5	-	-	TGCAGTGCTAGTGGGAGTGGTACGTGGGAGACCCAGTACTTC	CSASGSGTWETQYF
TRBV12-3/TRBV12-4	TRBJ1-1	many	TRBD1	TGTGCCAGCATCCGGGACAGGGTGAACACTGAAGCTTTCTTT	CASIRDRVNTEAFF
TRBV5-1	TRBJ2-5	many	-	TGCGCCAGCAGCTTGGGGGCCAGGTACCAAGAGACCCAGTACTTC	CASSLGARYQETQYF
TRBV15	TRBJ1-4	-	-	TGTGTCACCAGCAGGGAGAGGCTTACTAATGAAAAACTGTTTTTT	CVTSRERLTNEKLFF
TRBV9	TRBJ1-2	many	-	TGTGCCAGCAGCGTAGATGTGTCTGGGGTTCCTAACTATGGCTACACCTTC	CASSVDVSGVPNYGYTF
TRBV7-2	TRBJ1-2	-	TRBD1	TGTGCCAGCAGCTTTCCAGACAGGGCCGCCTATGGCTACACCTTC	CASSFPDRAAYGYTF
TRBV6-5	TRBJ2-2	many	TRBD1	TGTGCCAGCATCAACTTAAGGGGGCACGCGAACACCGGGGAGCTGTTTTTT	CASINLRGHANTGELFF
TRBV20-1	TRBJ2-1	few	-	TGCAGTGCCCTCAGGGGCGCATACAATGAGCAGTTCTTC	CSALRGAYNEQFF
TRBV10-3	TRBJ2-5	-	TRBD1	TGTGCCATCAGTGCTACGGACAGGGGCGGGGGTATGGAGACCCAGTACTTC	CAISATDRGGGMETQYF
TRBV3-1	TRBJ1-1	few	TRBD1	TGTGCCAGCAGCCAAGATCTAGGGACAGCGAACACTGAAGCTTTCTTT	CASSQDLGTANTEAFF
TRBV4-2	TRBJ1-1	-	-	TGTGCCAGCAGCCAAGATGGGCTCATGAACACTGAAGCTTTCTTT	CASSQDGLMNTEAFF
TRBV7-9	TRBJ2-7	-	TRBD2	TGTGCCAGCCTGGGAGCGGGGACCTACGAGCAGTACTTC	CASLGAGTYEQYF
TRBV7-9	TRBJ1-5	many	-	TGTGCCAGCAGCTTAGAGGGTAGCAATCAGCCCCAGCATTTT	CASSLEGSNQPQHF
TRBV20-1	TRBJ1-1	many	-	TGCAGTGCTAGAGATCCGGTAGGTGAAGCTTTCTTT	CSARDPVGEAFF
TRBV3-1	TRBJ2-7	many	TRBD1	TGTGCCAGCAGCCCTGGGACAGGGGTGAGGGAGCAGTACTTC	CASSPGTGVREQYF
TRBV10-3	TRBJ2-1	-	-	TGTGCCAGCAGTGACGGATCCTACAATGAGCAGTTCTTC	CASSDGSYNEQFF
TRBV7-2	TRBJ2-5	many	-	TGTGCCAGCAGCTCCCTGAGGAACCAAGAGACCCAGTACTTC	CASSSLRNQETQYF
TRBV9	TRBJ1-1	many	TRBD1	TGTGCCAGCAGCGTAGAGGGGGCTACTGGCACTGAAGCTTTCTTT	CASSVEGATGTEAFF
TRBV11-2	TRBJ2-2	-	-	TGTGCCAGCAGCTTAGACAGGAGCACCGGGGAGCTGTTTTTT	CASSLDRSTGELFF
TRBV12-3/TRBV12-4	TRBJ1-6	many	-	TGTGCCAGCAGTTTTTCGCCGATGAATTCACCCCTCCACTTT	CASSFSPMNSPLHF
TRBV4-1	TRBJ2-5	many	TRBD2	TGCGCCAGCAGCCAAAGGACTAGCGGGAAGACCCAGTACTTC	CASSQRTSGKTQYF
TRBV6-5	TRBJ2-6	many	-	TGTGCCAGCAGGCTATCGGCCTCTGGGGCCAACGTCCTGACTTTC	CASRLSASGANVLTF
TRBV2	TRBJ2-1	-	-	TGTGCCAGCAGTTACTGGCAGGGTACCTACAATGAGCAGTTCTTC	CASSYWQGTYNEQFF
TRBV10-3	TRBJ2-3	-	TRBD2	TGTGCCATCAGCCTCGGGGCGGGAGTGGCAGATACGCAGTATTTT	CAISLGAGVADTQYF